A selection of T cell receptor beta chains follows, all from one sample in a study of blood T cell repertoires in COVID-19. Produced via immunoSEQ multiplex PCR; TCRdb's table is partial and in-frame only. The profile shows 200,000 or so clones, approximately 89% of them singletons. The sequenced sample consisted of PBMCs or T cells enriched from blood (not recorded which). Every receptor here comes from a woman between 25 and 40 years old who had been exposed to COVID-19. The CDR3 runs from the conserved cysteine through the conserved F or W. D genes are given only for firm matches. Expanded clones are given a class, and other clones once, few, many or no size at all.

abundance | j_gene | v_gene | d_gene | CDR3nt | CDR3aa
once | TRBJ1-2 | TRBV4-2 | - | TGTGCCAGCAGCCACAACGCGGGAAACTATGGCTACACCTTC | CASSHNAGNYGYTF
- | TRBJ2-3 | TRBV7-6 | - | TGTGCCAGCAGCTTCGGGACTCTAACAGATACGCAGTATTTT | CASSFGTLTDTQYF
- | TRBJ1-1 | TRBV7-9 | - | TGTGCCAGCAGTAGAGGTGGGTCGAACACTGAAGCTTTCTTT | CASSRGGSNTEAFF
- | TRBJ2-1 | TRBV6-5 | TRBD2 | TGTGCCAGCAGGACTAGCGGGCTCTCCTACAATGAGCAGTTCTTC | CASRTSGLSYNEQFF
- | TRBJ2-1 | TRBV10-1 | - | TGCGCCAGCGGCGGGGACGACAATGAGCAGTTCTTC | CASGGDDNEQFF
- | TRBJ1-3 | TRBV6-5 | TRBD1 | TGTGCCAGCAGTTACTCGAGACAGGGGGGAAACACCATATATTTT | CASSYSRQGGNTIYF
once | TRBJ2-1 | TRBV9 | TRBD2 | TGTGCCAGCAGCGTTACCGGGACTAGCGTCTACAATGAGCAGTTCTTC | CASSVTGTSVYNEQFF
- | TRBJ2-5 | TRBV3-1/TRBV3-2 | - | TGTGCCAGCAGCCCCCCCTGGGGGCTATTTACAGGTACCCAAGAGACCCAGTACTTC | CASSPPWGLFTGTQETQYF
- | TRBJ2-5 | TRBV30 | TRBD1 | TGTGCCTGGAGACTGACAGGGGTTAAGACCCAGTACTTC | CAWRLTGVKTQYF
- | TRBJ2-6 | TRBV11-2 | - | TGTGCCAGCAGCCCGCGTTTCTCTGGGGCCAACGTCCTGACTTTC | CASSPRFSGANVLTF
- | TRBJ1-5 | TRBV4-2 | TRBD1 | TGTGCCAGCAGCCAGGCAGGGGGCGCAGGTTTTGCACAGCCCCAGCATTTT | CASSQAGGAGFAQPQHF
- | TRBJ1-1 | TRBV7-2 | - | TGTGCCAGCAGCTTATCGGCCAGGGGTAGAACTGAAGCTTTCTTT | CASSLSARGRTEAFF
- | TRBJ2-1 | TRBV5-4 | TRBD1 | TGTGCCAGCAGCTTAAGGGGGCAGGGTTACAATGAGCAGTTCTTC | CASSLRGQGYNEQFF
once | TRBJ2-5 | TRBV6-5 | - | TGTGCCAGCAGTTACGGACAAGGGTACCAAGAGACCCAGTACTTC | CASSYGQGYQETQYF
- | TRBJ2-7 | TRBV5-1 | TRBD1 | TGCGCCAGCAGCTTGGCCCCGGGACAGTTCTACGAGCAGTACTTC | CASSLAPGQFYEQYF
- | TRBJ1-1 | TRBV9 | TRBD1 | TGTGCCAGCAGCGAGAGAAATCGGACAGGGCGTAACACTGAAGCTTTCTTT | CASSERNRTGRNTEAFF
- | TRBJ1-2 | TRBV4-2 | TRBD1 | TGTGCCAGCAGCCCGGGGACAGGGGTTGGCTACACCTTC | CASSPGTGVGYTF
- | TRBJ2-3 | TRBV3-1/TRBV3-2 | - | TGTGCCAGCAGCCAAGGGACTGGCTTATTTATTAATACGCAGTATTTT | CASSQGTGLFINTQYF
- | TRBJ2-2 | TRBV2 | TRBD2 | TGTGCCAGCAGTCTGACTAGCGGGAGGGCGAACACCGGGGAGCTGTTTTTT | CASSLTSGRANTGELFF
- | TRBJ1-4 | TRBV30 | TRBD1 | TGTGCCTGGAGTAGGGGACAGGTTCGGGAAAAACTGTTTTTT | CAWSRGQVREKLFF
- | TRBJ1-1 | TRBV30 | TRBD1 | TGTGCCTCCCTATGGGACAGGGCGAACACTGAAGCTTTCTTT | CASLWDRANTEAFF
- | TRBJ2-7 | TRBV6-5 | - | TGTGCCAGCAGTTACTCCGGACTCTCCTACTACGAGCAGTACTTC | CASSYSGLSYYEQYF
once | TRBJ2-1 | TRBV30 | TRBD2 | TGTGCCTGGAGTGACGGGAGGGTGTGGAATGAGCAGTTCTTC | CAWSDGRVWNEQFF
- | TRBJ1-3 | TRBV15 | TRBD1 | TGTGCCACCAGCAGTGACAGGGGGAACACCATATATTTT | CATSSDRGNTIYF